The entry below gives a single T cell receptor beta chain sequence along with its context. Its antigen is still unknown. These data belong to a study of cytomegalovirus exposure and HLA in healthy donors. In the study overall: In a later analysis, the approximately 120 validation repertoires were reported to have used the same platform as the roughly 600 first-cohort repertoires.

This CDR3 is built from 15 residues. The germline CDR1 and CDR2 sequences are SEHNR and FQNEAQ (reference sequence). Trimming removed 5 bases from V and 2 bases from J; junction bases left unmatched: 6. Sequencing was performed with immunoSEQ multiplex PCR; in TCRdb, only in-frame clones are kept and a portion is missing. The top ten clones hold around 0.88% of a sample with some 290,000 clones, approximately 85% of them seen once. General study points: Most TCRs appeared rarely, but some public TCRs recurred in many donors. The authors listed some 150 TCR beta chains as cytomegalovirus-associated.

The study drew the donors from its approximately 110-subject validation cohort, separate from the approximately 690-subject first cohort. The TCR sequence derives from a man younger than 45 in good health and CMV-seronegative. The chain links TRBV7-9 to TRBJ2-3; 8 nucleotides match TRBD2. The sequenced sample was PBMCs. CDR3 amino acids: CASSPSGGSTDTQYF. The CDR3 nucleotides are TGTGCCAGCAGCCCCAGCGGGGGTTCCACAGATACGCAGTATTTT.